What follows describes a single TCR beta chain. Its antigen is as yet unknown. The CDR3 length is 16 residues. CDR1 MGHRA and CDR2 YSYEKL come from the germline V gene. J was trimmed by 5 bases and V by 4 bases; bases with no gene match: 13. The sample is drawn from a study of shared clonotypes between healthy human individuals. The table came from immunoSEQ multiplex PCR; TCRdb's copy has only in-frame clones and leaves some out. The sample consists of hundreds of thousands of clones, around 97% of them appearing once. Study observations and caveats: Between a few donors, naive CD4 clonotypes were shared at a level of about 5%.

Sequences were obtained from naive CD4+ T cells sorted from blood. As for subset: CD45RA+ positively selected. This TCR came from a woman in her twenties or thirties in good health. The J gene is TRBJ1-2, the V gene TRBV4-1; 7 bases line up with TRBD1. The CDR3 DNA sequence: TGCGCCAGCAGCCCTAACTTTGGGACAGTTCAATATGGCTACACCTTC. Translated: CASSPNFGTVQYGYTF.